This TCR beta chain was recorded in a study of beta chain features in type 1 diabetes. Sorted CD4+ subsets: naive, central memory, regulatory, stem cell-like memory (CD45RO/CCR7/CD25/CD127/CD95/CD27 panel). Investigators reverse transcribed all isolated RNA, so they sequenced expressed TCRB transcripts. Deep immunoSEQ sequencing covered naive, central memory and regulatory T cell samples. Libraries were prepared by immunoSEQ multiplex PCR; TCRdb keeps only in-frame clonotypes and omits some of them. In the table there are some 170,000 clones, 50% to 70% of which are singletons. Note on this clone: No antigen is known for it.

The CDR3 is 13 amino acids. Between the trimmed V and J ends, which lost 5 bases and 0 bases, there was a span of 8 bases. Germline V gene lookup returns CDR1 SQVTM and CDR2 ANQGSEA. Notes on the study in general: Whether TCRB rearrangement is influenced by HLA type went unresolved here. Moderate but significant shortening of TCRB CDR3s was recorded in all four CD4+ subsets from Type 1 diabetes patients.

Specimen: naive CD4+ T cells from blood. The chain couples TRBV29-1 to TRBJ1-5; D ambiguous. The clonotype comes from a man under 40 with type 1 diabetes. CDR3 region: CSVMQSSNQPQHF. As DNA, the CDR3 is TGCAGCGTTATGCAGAGTAGCAATCAGCCCCAGCATTTT.